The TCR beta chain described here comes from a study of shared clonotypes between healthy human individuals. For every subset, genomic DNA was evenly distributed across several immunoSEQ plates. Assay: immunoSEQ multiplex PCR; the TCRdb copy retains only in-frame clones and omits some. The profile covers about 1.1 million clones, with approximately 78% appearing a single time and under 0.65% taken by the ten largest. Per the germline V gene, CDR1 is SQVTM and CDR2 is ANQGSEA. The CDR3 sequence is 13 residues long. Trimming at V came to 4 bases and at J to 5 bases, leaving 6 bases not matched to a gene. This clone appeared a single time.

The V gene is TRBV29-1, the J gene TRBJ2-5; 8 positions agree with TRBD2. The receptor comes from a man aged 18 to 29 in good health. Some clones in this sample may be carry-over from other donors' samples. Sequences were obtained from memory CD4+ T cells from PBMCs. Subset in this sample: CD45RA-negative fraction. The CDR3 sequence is CSVGRTSQETQYF. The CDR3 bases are TGCAGCGTTGGGAGGACTAGCCAGGAGACCCAGTACTTC.